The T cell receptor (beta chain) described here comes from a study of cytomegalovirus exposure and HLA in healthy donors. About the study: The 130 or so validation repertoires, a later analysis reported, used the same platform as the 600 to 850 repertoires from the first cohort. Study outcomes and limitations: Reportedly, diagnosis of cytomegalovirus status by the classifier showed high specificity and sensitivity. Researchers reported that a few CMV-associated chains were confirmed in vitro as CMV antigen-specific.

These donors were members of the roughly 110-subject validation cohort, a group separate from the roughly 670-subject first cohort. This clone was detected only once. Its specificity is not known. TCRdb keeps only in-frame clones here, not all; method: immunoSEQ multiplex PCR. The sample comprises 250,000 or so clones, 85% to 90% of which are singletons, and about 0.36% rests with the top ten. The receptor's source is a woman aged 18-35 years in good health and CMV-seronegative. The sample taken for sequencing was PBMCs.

The CDR3 DNA reads as TGTGCCACCCAGTTAGGAGGGTTCGATTCACCCCTCCACTTT. Residues: CATQLGGFDSPLHF. The chain is built from TRBV6-5 and TRBJ1-6; D not resolved. The CDR3 spans 14 residues. Deletions cut 10 bases from V and 8 bases from J, with 18 bases between. CDR1 MNHEY and CDR2 SVGAGI come from the germline V gene.